This TCR beta chain comes out of a study of shared clonotypes between healthy human individuals. It was about 180 ng DNA, 31,000 or so T cell genomes, that sorted-subset replicate PCRs used. Per the original data handling: There were no quality scores in the junction-only immunoSEQ sequences, so filtering differed. Measured with immunoSEQ multiplex PCR; TCRdb has only the in-frame clones, and not every one. D and trimming come from the DNA, and the V and J calls and clone size come from that table. The table records hundreds of thousands of clones, around 97% of them present only once. The CDR3 loop spans 16 amino acids. J lost 2 bases, V lost 7 bases, and 9 bases had no gene match. Per germline, CDR1 MNHEY and CDR2 SMNVEV (reference sequence).

The chain links TRBV27 to TRBJ2-3; 10 nucleotides align to TRBD2. Specimen: naive CD4+ T cells sorted from blood. Stated subset: CD45RA+ positively selected. The sequence was collected from a woman aged 30 to 39 in good health. DNA for the CDR3: TGTGCCAGCACCCCGTCTAGCGGGAGCCCCACAGATACGCAGTATTTT. Translating it yields CASTPSSGSPTDTQYF.